This T cell receptor beta chain stems from a study of CD8 T cells in Susac syndrome (dated by TCRdb to the late 2010s). For the wider study: Repertoire sequencing was used to test whether CD8+ T cell activation and differentiation in Susac syndrome was antigen driven. The study compared CD8+ T cell repertoire clonality among 11 to 12 healthy donors, around 14 Susac syndrome patients and roughly 16 multiple sclerosis patients. General findings and caveats noted by the study authors: The number of individuals in the TCR sequencing and HLA analysis was acknowledged as relatively small.

High-throughput TCR beta sequencing profiled peripheral blood CD8+ and CD4+ T cells from healthy donors, Susac syndrome patients and multiple sclerosis patients. The multiple sclerosis controls were treatment-naive patients who had stable or active relapsing-remitting disease and met the revised McDonald criteria. CD8+ TEMRA cells were enriched by FACS, while bulk CD8+ and CD4+ T cells were purified by magnetic negative isolation. Blood was collected in EDTA tubes and processed within 24 hours, with PBMCs isolated through density gradient centrifugation. PBMCs intended for TCR sequencing were cryopreserved in liquid nitrogen and thawed later in a water bath at 37 degrees C. Purity of sorted or isolated CD4+, CD8+ and CD8+ TEMRA cells was at least 90%. CDR1 and CDR2 are read off the germline V gene (reference sequence) as DFQATT and SNEGSKA. The CDR3 has 13 amino acids, counting the end cysteine and phenylalanine. Kept here is only the CDR3 DNA, which spans 39 bases and is read in frame from base 1. After removal of 6 bases from V and 4 bases from J, the junction retains 7 bases not matched to a gene.

RNA was extracted using the RNeasy kit, and roughly 0.5 to 1 ug of the RNA was reverse transcribed with random hexamers. The immunoSEQ multiplex PCR assay, covering 54 Vbeta and 13 Jbeta segments, was used to amplify TCR beta CDR3 regions. PCR amplification bias was corrected by using a synthetic template baseline for primer optimization and computational correction. The paper's processing steps were these. Only productive sequences were kept, with reads annotated to V, D and J genes according to IMGT and analyzed in immunoSEQ Analyzer. Clonality was computed as one minus Shannon entropy normalized by log2 of the number of productive unique sequences. For each patient and control, public and private clones were evaluated among the 100 most prevalent clones. Clones were defined as Susac-specific when absent from the healthy and MS cohorts, from over 950 published viral clones and from other ImmuneACCESS disease sequences. The public reads were reanalyzed by TCRdb: fastp trimming at Q25, MiXCR alignment, in-frame beta chains only. Entries are consolidated by CDR3 protein sequence, retaining the most common genes and DNA. TCRdb's processing, not the study's, gives the V and J calls here. The sample has 150,000 or so distinct CDR3 sequences on record, approximately 93% of them singletons. Roughly 0.21% of the sample comes from the top ten.

A note on this clonotype: Its antigen target is currently unknown. No quality values exist for individual bases; no much larger clone is one base distant.

This chain joins TRBV20-1 to TRBJ1-2; 8 bases in the middle match TRBD1. This clonotype was obtained from a human donor with multiple sclerosis. Sequences were obtained from CD8+ T cells from PBMCs. The DNA reads TGCAGTGCGGGCGGACAGGGAGTCTATGGCTACACCTTC. Its translation is CSAGGQGVYGYTF.